The entry that follows covers one T cell receptor beta chain sequence. This clonotype was seen a few times. The antigen it recognizes is unknown. Base quality data are lacking; no much larger clone is found one base away. The entry originates in a study of T cell repertoires in cytomegalovirus infection (dated by TCRdb to the late 2010s). Describing the broader study: Because public TCR beta signatures pointed to carriage of CMV infection together with the matching HLA type, the HLA type of each donor mattered for the analysis.

The germline V gene (reference sequence) provides CDR1 MNHEY and CDR2 SMNVEV. V lost 6 bases and J lost 5 bases; the stretch between them is 10 bases long. The CDR3 goes from the cysteine to the phenylalanine over 12 residues. Only CDR3 DNA is held: 36 bases, read in frame from base 1. Sequencer: Illumina HiSeq 1500. TCRdb handled the public reads itself, with Q25 trimming in fastp and clone calling in MiXCR, and kept productive beta chains. For every CDR3 protein sequence, its rows merge into one entry that carries the most common genes and DNA. For this sample the table gives about 150,000 distinct CDR3 sequences, of which 23% were detected only once. Together, the top ten hold roughly 9.8% of the sample. The paper's findings and limits, for the study overall: The ex vivo response was dominated by HLA-C-restricted CMV-specific TCR beta clonotypes, which also provided the single most frequent clonotype in two of eight donors. In both this cohort and an independent roughly 350-donor cohort, the cumulative frequency of public TCR beta family members distinguished carriers of CMV infection plus the relevant HLA type.

The TCR originated in a human donor in good health (CMV status not recorded). Some clones in this sample may be carry-over from other donors' samples. The sample consisted of PBMCs. The rearranged chain carries TRBV27 and TRBJ2-5; a weak D assignment points to TRBD2 (6 bases agree). The sequenced DNA: TGTGCCAGCAGACGACTAGGGGAGACCCAGTACTTC. This codes for CASRRLGETQYF.